This TCR beta chain was observed in a study of blood T cell repertoires in COVID-19. About the study: From T cells, B-cell-depleted T cells, or PBMCs came the material, which was cDNA or gDNA.

Germline CDR1 LNHNV, CDR2 YYDKDF (reference sequence). The CDR3 is made up of 17 amino acids. V dropped 5 bases and J dropped 4; count of bases not matched to a gene: 15. Residents of about two dozen US areas, aged roughly 18 to 89 years, made up the participants. Participants' own reports of clinical history determined their cohort assignment. How the authors handled the data: Amplification of reference gene primers was used by the study to estimate nucleated cell counts. TCRdb's table, derived via immunoSEQ multiplex PCR, lists solely in-frame clones and lacks some. That table supplies the V and J calls and clone size; D and trimming were determined from the DNA. The data show about 150,000 clones, 65% to 85% seen once.

Material: PBMCs or T cells enriched from blood (not recorded which). The chain carries TRBV15 and TRBJ2-5; 8 nucleotides agree with TRBD1. The receptor's source is a man between 65 and 85 years old who had been exposed to COVID-19. CDR3 sequence reads: CATSRKPQGAGGETQYF. The CDR3 DNA follows: TGTGCCACCAGCCGAAAACCCCAGGGGGCAGGGGGAGAGACCCAGTACTTC.